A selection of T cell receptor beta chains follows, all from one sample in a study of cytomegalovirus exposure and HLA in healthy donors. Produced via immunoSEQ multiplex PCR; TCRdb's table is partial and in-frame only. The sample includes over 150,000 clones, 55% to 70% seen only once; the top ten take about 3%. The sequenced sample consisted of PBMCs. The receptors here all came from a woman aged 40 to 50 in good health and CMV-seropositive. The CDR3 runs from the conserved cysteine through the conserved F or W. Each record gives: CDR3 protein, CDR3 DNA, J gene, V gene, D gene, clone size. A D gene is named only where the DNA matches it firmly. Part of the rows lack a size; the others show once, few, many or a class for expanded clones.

CDR3aa: CASSSRLAGGETQYF; CDR3nt: TGTGCCAGCAGCTCGAGACTAGCGGGGGGAGAGACCCAGTACTTC; j_gene: TRBJ2-5; v_gene: TRBV5-4; d_gene: TRBD2; abundance: .
CDR3aa: CASSQNAVPSTDTQYF; CDR3nt: TGCGCCAGCAGCCAAAATGCGGTCCCTAGCACAGATACGCAGTATTTT; j_gene: TRBJ2-3; v_gene: TRBV4-3; d_gene: .; abundance: .
CDR3aa: CASSLKGQQNSPLHF; CDR3nt: TGTGCCAGCAGCTTGAAGGGACAGCAAAATTCACCCCTCCACTTT; j_gene: TRBJ1-6; v_gene: TRBV7-2; d_gene: TRBD1; abundance: .
CDR3aa: CASSFGQGTWF; CDR3nt: .; j_gene: TRBJ1-2; v_gene: TRBV28; d_gene: .; abundance: .
CDR3aa: CASSIDLTYEQYF; CDR3nt: TGTGCCAGTAGTATAGACCTTACCTACGAGCAGTACTTC; j_gene: TRBJ2-7; v_gene: TRBV19; d_gene: .; abundance: .
CDR3aa: CASTPRTGWPYEQYF; CDR3nt: TGTGCCAGCACCCCCCGGACAGGGTGGCCCTACGAGCAGTACTTC; j_gene: TRBJ2-7; v_gene: TRBV7-2; d_gene: TRBD1; abundance: .
CDR3aa: CASSDREGGGTQYF; CDR3nt: TGTGCCAGCTCGGACAGGGAAGGAGGAGGGACCCAGTACTTC; j_gene: TRBJ2-5; v_gene: TRBV28; d_gene: TRBD1; abundance: .
CDR3aa: CASSRPPAAGYTF; CDR3nt: TGTGCCAGTTCCCGCCCGCCGGCGGCCGGCTACACCTTC; j_gene: TRBJ1-2; v_gene: TRBV19; d_gene: .; abundance: .
CDR3aa: CASSQDVAGTDTQYF; CDR3nt: TGTGCCAGCAGCCAAGACGTAGCGGGCACAGATACGCAGTATTTT; j_gene: TRBJ2-3; v_gene: TRBV4-2; d_gene: .; abundance: .
CDR3aa: CASSSRTGTYEQYF; CDR3nt: TGTGCCAGCAGCTCCCGGACAGGTACCTACGAGCAGTACTTC; j_gene: TRBJ2-7; v_gene: TRBV7-9; d_gene: TRBD1; abundance: .
CDR3aa: CASSQTSSPYEQYF; CDR3nt: TGTGCCAGCAGCCAAACTAGCTCACCCTACGAGCAGTACTTC; j_gene: TRBJ2-7; v_gene: TRBV11-2; d_gene: .; abundance: .
CDR3aa: CAIEPSGGYTDTQYF; CDR3nt: TGTGCCATCGAGCCTAGCGGGGGATACACAGATACGCAGTATTTT; j_gene: TRBJ2-3; v_gene: TRBV10-3; d_gene: TRBD2; abundance: once
CDR3aa: CASSLSGASNYGYTF; CDR3nt: TGTGCCAGCAGTTTATCAGGGGCTTCTAACTATGGCTACACCTTC; j_gene: TRBJ1-2; v_gene: TRBV27; d_gene: .; abundance: .
CDR3aa: CASSLGLDNYGYTF; CDR3nt: TGTGCCAGCAGCCTCGGTTTAGATAACTATGGCTACACCTTC; j_gene: TRBJ1-2; v_gene: TRBV5-5; d_gene: .; abundance: .
CDR3aa: CASSWLTSGMGETQYF; CDR3nt: TGTGCCAGCAGCTGGTTGACTAGCGGGATGGGGGAGACCCAGTACTTC; j_gene: TRBJ2-5; v_gene: TRBV7-6; d_gene: TRBD2; abundance: .
CDR3aa: CASSVDALGGNTIYF; CDR3nt: TGTGCCAGCAGCGTAGACGCACTCGGTGGAAACACCATATATTTT; j_gene: TRBJ1-3; v_gene: TRBV9; d_gene: .; abundance: .
CDR3aa: CASSVTYGGAAFF; CDR3nt: TGTGCTAGCAGCGTCACGTATGGCGGGGCAGCTTTCTTT; j_gene: TRBJ1-1; v_gene: TRBV7-7; d_gene: .; abundance: .
CDR3aa: CASSPNGQGATGELFF; CDR3nt: TGTGCCAGCAGCCCCAACGGGCAGGGGGCGACCGGGGAGCTGTTTTTT; j_gene: TRBJ2-2; v_gene: TRBV7-6; d_gene: TRBD1; abundance: .
CDR3aa: CASSPSGRNTEAFF; CDR3nt: TGTGCCAGCAGTCCATCCGGTCGTAACACTGAAGCTTTCTTT; j_gene: TRBJ1-1; v_gene: TRBV28; d_gene: .; abundance: .
CDR3aa: CASSFGLAGNTGELFF; CDR3nt: TGCGCCAGCAGCTTCGGGCTAGCGGGGAACACCGGGGAGCTGTTTTTT; j_gene: TRBJ2-2; v_gene: TRBV5-1; d_gene: TRBD2; abundance: .
CDR3aa: CSATVTETQYF; CDR3nt: TGCAGTGCTACAGTTACGGAGACCCAGTACTTC; j_gene: TRBJ2-5; v_gene: TRBV20-1; d_gene: .; abundance: .
CDR3aa: CASSPQVRTDTQYF; CDR3nt: TGTGCCAGTAGTCCACAGGTTCGCACAGATACGCAGTATTTT; j_gene: TRBJ2-3; v_gene: TRBV27; d_gene: .; abundance: .
CDR3aa: CASTPAGGPSEQYF; CDR3nt: TGTGCCAGCACCCCAGCGGGGGGGCCTTCGGAGCAGTACTTC; j_gene: TRBJ2-7; v_gene: TRBV6-6; d_gene: TRBD2; abundance: few
CDR3aa: CASKRQRTNTEAFF; CDR3nt: TGTGCCAGCAAAAGACAGAGGACCAACACTGAAGCTTTCTTT; j_gene: TRBJ1-1; v_gene: TRBV6-4; d_gene: .; abundance: .
CDR3aa: CASSTGTGGGDEQFF; CDR3nt: TGTGCCAGCAGCACCGGGACAGGGGGCGGGGATGAGCAGTTCTTC; j_gene: TRBJ2-1; v_gene: TRBV5-6; d_gene: TRBD1; abundance: .
CDR3aa: CASSPGQGTDTQYF; CDR3nt: TGTGCCAGCAGTCCGGGACAGGGAACAGATACGCAGTATTTT; j_gene: TRBJ2-3; v_gene: TRBV28; d_gene: TRBD1; abundance: once
CDR3aa: CASSPTGRYNSPLHF; CDR3nt: TGTGCCAGCAGCCCGACAGGCCGATATAATTCACCCCTCCACTTT; j_gene: TRBJ1-6; v_gene: TRBV6-5; d_gene: .; abundance: few
CDR3aa: CASRNGLAADTQYF; CDR3nt: TGTGCCAGCAGGAATGGACTAGCGGCAGATACGCAGTATTTT; j_gene: TRBJ2-3; v_gene: TRBV6-5; d_gene: TRBD2; abundance: .
CDR3aa: CASSLDGSSGNTIYF; CDR3nt: TGTGCCAGTAGCTTAGATGGCAGCTCTGGAAACACCATATATTTT; j_gene: TRBJ1-3; v_gene: TRBV7-6; d_gene: .; abundance: once
CDR3aa: CASSTDGQYGYTF; CDR3nt: TGCGCCAGCAGCACGGACGGACAGTATGGCTACACCTTC; j_gene: TRBJ1-2; v_gene: TRBV5-1; d_gene: .; abundance: .
CDR3aa: CASSYSRDWATDTQYF; CDR3nt: TGTGCCAGCAGTTACTCCCGGGACTGGGCCACAGATACGCAGTATTTT; j_gene: TRBJ2-3; v_gene: TRBV6-5; d_gene: .; abundance: .
CDR3aa: CASSRQVNYPHANEQFF; CDR3nt: TGTGCCAGCAGCAGACAGGTGAACTACCCCCATGCAAATGAGCAGTTCTTC; j_gene: TRBJ2-1; v_gene: TRBV7-9; d_gene: .; abundance: .
CDR3aa: CASTYFYSYGYTF; CDR3nt: TGTGCCAGCACTTATTTTTATTCCTATGGCTACACCTTC; j_gene: TRBJ1-2; v_gene: TRBV6-5; d_gene: .; abundance: .
CDR3aa: CASSLFSGGEGTDTQYF; CDR3nt: TGTGCCAGCAGCCTTTTTAGTGGAGGTGAAGGCACAGATACGCAGTATTTT; j_gene: TRBJ2-3; v_gene: TRBV4-2; d_gene: .; abundance: once
CDR3aa: CASSPEVLAATGELFF; CDR3nt: TGCGCCAGCAGCCCCGAGGTCCTAGCGGCCACCGGGGAGCTGTTTTTT; j_gene: TRBJ2-2; v_gene: TRBV4-3; d_gene: TRBD2; abundance: .
CDR3aa: CASSYSREAYEQYF; CDR3nt: TGTGCCAGCAGTTACTCCAGGGAGGCCTACGAGCAGTACTTC; j_gene: TRBJ2-7; v_gene: TRBV6-5; d_gene: .; abundance: .
CDR3aa: CASSWGRENTEAFF; CDR3nt: TGTGCCAGCAGTTGGGGGCGCGAGAACACTGAAGCTTTCTTT; j_gene: TRBJ1-1; v_gene: TRBV6-5; d_gene: .; abundance: .